The 14 T cell receptor gamma chains given below trace back to one sample, sequenced in a study of Vδ1+ human thymocytes. No antigen is known for these receptors. Regarding the study as a whole: Thymic TRG and TRD repertoires appeared highly polyclonal, with Gaussian CDR3 length distributions.

Extracted RNA was reverse transcribed into cDNA. Multiplex PCR used pooled V-gene forward primers and a constant-region reverse primer to amplify CDR3s. TCRdb re-called the multiplex PCR reads via CATT. The sample records 25,000 to 35,000 gamma-chain clones, more than 15% being singletons. The sequenced material came from Vdelta1+ gamma-delta thymocytes from the thymus. Subset here: FACS-sorted CD3+ TCRalphabeta- TCRVdelta1+ TCRVdelta2- thymocytes. These receptors came from a boy under three years old who had congenital heart surgery.

This clone was seen only a few times. The chain links TRGV2 to TRGJ1 or TRGJ2. J lost 12 bases, V lost 2 bases, and 10 bases had no gene match. CDR1 is EGSNGY, CDR2 YDSYNSKV, per germline. The CDR3 consists of 12 residues. The chain's CDR3 is CATWDAPGGKLF. CDR3 nucleotides: TGTGCCACCTGGGACGCCCCGGGGGGGAAACTCTTT.

Worth noting for this clone: The identical CDR3 is also encoded by other nucleotide sequences in the sample. The chain carries TRGV8 and TRGJ1 or TRGJ2. CDR1 and CDR2 (germline): VENAVY, YDSYNSRV. The J segment lost 4 bases and the V segment lost 1 base, leaving 4 bases of the junction unmatched. The length of the CDR3 is 13 residues. The CDR3 region is CATWDRRYYKKLF. The CDR3 coding sequence is TGTGCCACCTGGGATAGAAGGTATTATAAGAAACTCTTT.

The J gene is TRGJ1 or TRGJ2, the V gene TRGV9. V was clipped by 0 bases and J by 12 bases; unmatched bases: 11. CDR1 GITISATS and CDR2 ISYDGTV come from the germline V gene (reference sequence). The CDR3 consists of 13 residues. CDR3 bases: TGTGCCTTGTGGGAGGTGTTGGGCGGGGGGAAACTCTTT. It yields the protein CALWEVLGGGKLF.

Only a few counts were recorded for this clone. This chain connects TRGV3 to TRGJ1 or TRGJ2. The CDR3 is 14 residues long. V lost 0 bases and J lost 12; bases outside the gene matches: 14. Germline V CDR1 and CDR2: VTNTFY, YDVSTARD (reference sequence). CDR3 amino acids: CATWDRLSALRKLF. CDR3 DNA sequence: TGTGCCACCTGGGACAGGCTATCGGCCCTTAGGAAACTCTTT.

The chain joins TRGV9 to TRGJ1 or TRGJ2. Trimming cost V 0 bases and J 9 bases; bases outside gene matches: 5. The CDR3 has 12 amino acids. The germline V gene encodes CDR1 GITISATS and CDR2 ISYDGTV (reference sequence). The CDR3 region has the DNA TGTGCCTTGTGGGAGGTGAAAACTAAGAAACTCTTT. Translating gives CALWEVKTKKLF.

This clone turned up a few times. The rearrangement uses TRGV9 and TRGJ1 or TRGJ2. Germline V gives CDR1 GITISATS, CDR2 ISYDGTV (reference sequence). The J segment lost 3 bases and the V segment lost 5 bases, leaving 10 bases of the junction unmatched. The CDR3 spans 14 residues. DNA of the CDR3: TGTGCCTTGTGGGCCTCTCCCTCTTATTATAAGAAACTCTTT. Amino acids: CALWASPSYYKKLF.

The chain uses TRGV2 and TRGJ1 or TRGJ2. This CDR3 has 13 residues. With 6 bases clipped from V and 0 bases from J, the junction kept 5 bases outside the gene matches. Germline lookup yields CDR1 EGSNGY and CDR2 YDSYNSKV. CDR3 region: CATWPENYYKKLF. CDR3 sequence (DNA): TGTGCCACCTGGCCAGAGAATTATTATAAGAAACTCTTT.

With respect to this clone: A much larger clone is a single base away; this may be a read error. In the same sample, other DNA sequences code for this CDR3. This chain uses TRGV9 with TRGJ1 or TRGJ2. The V gene end was trimmed by 1 base and the J gene end by 7 bases; junction bases not matched to a gene: 4. Germline V CDR1 and CDR2: GITISATS, ISYDGTV (reference sequence). This CDR3 contains 12 residues. The CDR3 spells CALWEVRYKKLF. DNA for the CDR3: TGTGCCTTGTGGGAGGTTCGATATAAGAAACTCTTT.

The J gene is TRGJP1, the V gene TRGV8. CDR1 VENAVY and CDR2 YDSYNSRV come from the germline V gene. This CDR3 is built from 16 residues. V shed 5 bases, J shed 0 bases, and the junction held 9 bases outside the gene matches. The CDR3, as DNA: TGTGCCACCTGGGCTCGAATCAATACCACTGGTTGGTTCAAGATATTT. This gives the protein CATWARINTTGWFKIF.

This clone was counted a few times. The V call is TRGV4, the J call TRGJ1 or TRGJ2. Germline assignment: CDR1 EGSTGY and CDR2 YDSYTSSV. V was pared by 6 bases and J by 2 bases, with 10 bases of the junction left unmatched. There are 14 residues in the CDR3. The CDR3 sequence is CATWTKPHYYKKLF. The CDR3 bases are TGTGCCACCTGGACCAAGCCCCATTATTATAAGAAACTCTTT.

In this sample, this clone turned up a few times. The same CDR3 can be traced to other DNA sequences in this sample. The chain couples TRGV8 to TRGJP1. This CDR3 has 14 amino acids. V lost 5 bases to trimming and J lost 0 bases; unmatched junction nucleotides: 3. Germline values: CDR1 VENAVY, CDR2 YDSYNSRV. CDR3 DNA: TGTGCCACCTGGGCGTATACCACTGGTTGGTTCAAGATATTT. Translation gives CATWAYTTGWFKIF.

This clone has more than one count but fewer than ten. The chain recombines TRGV8 with TRGJP1. This CDR3 is 10 amino acids long. Germline CDR1 VENAVY, CDR2 YDSYNSRV. The V segment lost 5 bases and the J segment 9 bases; nucleotides outside the gene matches: 0. For the CDR3, the DNA is TGTGCCACCTGGGGTTGGTTCAAGATATTT. It is translated as CATWGWFKIF.

This clone showed up just a few times. V usage is TRGV9 and J usage is TRGJP1. The germline V gene has CDR1 GITISATS and CDR2 ISYDGTV (reference sequence). The CDR3 has 18 residues. J gave up 0 bases and V 1 base, and 11 bases lay outside the gene matches. DNA of the CDR3: TGTGCCTTGTGGGAGGTAGCCGGAGATTATACCACTGGTTGGTTCAAGATATTT. Residues: CALWEVAGDYTTGWFKIF.

Comment on this clone: The junction departs from the called germline gene at one end, perhaps through a read error. J is TRGJ1 or TRGJ2 and V is TRGV2. The CDR3 has 12 amino acids. Germline loops: CDR1 EGSNGY, CDR2 YDSYNSKV. CDR3 nucleotides: TGTGCCACCCGGGACGGCCCCAGATTGAAACTCTTT. Translated, it gives CATRDGPRLKLF.